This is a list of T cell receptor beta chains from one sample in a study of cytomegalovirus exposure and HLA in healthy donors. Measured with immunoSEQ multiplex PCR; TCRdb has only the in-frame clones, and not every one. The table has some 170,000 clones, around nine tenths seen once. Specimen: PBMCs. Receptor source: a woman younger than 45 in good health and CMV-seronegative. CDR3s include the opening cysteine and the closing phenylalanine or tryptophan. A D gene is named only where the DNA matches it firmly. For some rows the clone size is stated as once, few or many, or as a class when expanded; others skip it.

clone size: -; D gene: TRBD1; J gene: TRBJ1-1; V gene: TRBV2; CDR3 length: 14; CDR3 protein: CASRGDSLFGVAFF; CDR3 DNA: TGTGCCAGCAGAGGGGACAGTCTTTTCGGTGTGGCTTTCTTT
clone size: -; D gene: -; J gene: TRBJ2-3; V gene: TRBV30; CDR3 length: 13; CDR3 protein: CAWSRGDTDTQYF; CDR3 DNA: TGTGCCTGGAGTCGCGGGGACACAGATACGCAGTATTTT
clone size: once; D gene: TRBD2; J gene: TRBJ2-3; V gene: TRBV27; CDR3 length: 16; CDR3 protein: CASSFLTSGGTDTQYF; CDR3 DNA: TGTGCCAGCAGTTTCCTCACTAGCGGGGGCACGGATACGCAGTATTTT
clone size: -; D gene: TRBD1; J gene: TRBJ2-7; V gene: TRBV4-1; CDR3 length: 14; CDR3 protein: CASSHPGTGNEQYF; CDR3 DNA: TGCGCCAGCAGCCACCCCGGGACAGGGAATGAGCAGTACTTC
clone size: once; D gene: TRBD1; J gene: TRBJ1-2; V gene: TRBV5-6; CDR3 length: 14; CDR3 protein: CASRGAEGAGGYTF; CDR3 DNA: TGTGCCAGCAGGGGTGCGGAGGGGGCTGGTGGCTACACCTTC
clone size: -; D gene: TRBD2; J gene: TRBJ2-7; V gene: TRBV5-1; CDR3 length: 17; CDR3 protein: CASSLLGGGTTAYEQYF; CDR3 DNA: TGCGCCAGCAGCTTGTTGGGCGGGGGGACCACGGCCTACGAGCAGTACTTC
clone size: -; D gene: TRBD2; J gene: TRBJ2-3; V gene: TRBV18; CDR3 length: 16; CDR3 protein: CASSPQRGVITDTQYF; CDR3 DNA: TGTGCCAGCTCACCACAGCGGGGGGTGATCACAGATACGCAGTATTTT
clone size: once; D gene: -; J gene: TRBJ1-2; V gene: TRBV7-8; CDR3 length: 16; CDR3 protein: CASIGVGSGGDYGYTF; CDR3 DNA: TGTGCCAGCATCGGCGTAGGATCGGGGGGTGACTATGGCTACACCTTC
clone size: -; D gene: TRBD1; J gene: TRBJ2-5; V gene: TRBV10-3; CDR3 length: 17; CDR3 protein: CAISEGGTGEGRETQYF; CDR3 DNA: TGTGCCATCAGCGAGGGCGGGACAGGGGAAGGACGAGAGACCCAGTACTTC
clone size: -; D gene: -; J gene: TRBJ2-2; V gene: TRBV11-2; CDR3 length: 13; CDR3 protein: CASRSTNTGELFF; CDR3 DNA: TGTGCCAGCCGGTCTACGAACACCGGGGAGCTGTTTTTT
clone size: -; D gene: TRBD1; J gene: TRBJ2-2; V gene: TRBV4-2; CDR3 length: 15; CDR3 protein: CASSKGDRNTGELFF; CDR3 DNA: TGTGCCAGCAGCAAAGGGGACAGAAACACCGGGGAGCTGTTTTTT
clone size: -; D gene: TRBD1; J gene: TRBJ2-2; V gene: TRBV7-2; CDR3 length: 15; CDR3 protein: CASSPDRANTGELFF; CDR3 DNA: TGTGCCAGCAGCCCAGACAGGGCCAACACCGGGGAGCTGTTTTTT
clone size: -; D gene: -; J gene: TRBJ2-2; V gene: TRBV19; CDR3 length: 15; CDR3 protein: CASSIRGRGTGELFF; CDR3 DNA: TGTGCCAGTAGTATCAGGGGACGGGGCACCGGGGAGCTGTTTTTT
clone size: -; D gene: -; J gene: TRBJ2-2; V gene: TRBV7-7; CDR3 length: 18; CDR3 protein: CASSFRTEAEINTGELFF; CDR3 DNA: TGTGCTAGCAGCTTTCGGACAGAAGCCGAGATCAACACCGGGGAGCTGTTTTTT
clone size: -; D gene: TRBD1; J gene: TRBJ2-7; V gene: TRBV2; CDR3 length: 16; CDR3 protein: CASRGSRTGSSYEQYF; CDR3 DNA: TGTGCCAGCAGGGGAAGTCGGACAGGGAGCTCCTACGAGCAGTACTTC
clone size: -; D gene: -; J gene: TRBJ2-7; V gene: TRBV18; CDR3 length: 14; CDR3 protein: CASSPRGSSYEQYF; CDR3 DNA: TGTGCCAGCTCACCTCGAGGGAGCTCCTACGAGCAGTACTTC